Given below is one TCR beta chain in context. TCRdb's table, derived via immunoSEQ multiplex PCR, lists solely in-frame clones and lacks some. The table records roughly 80,000 clones, roughly 91% of them present only once. Trimming removed 2 bases at V and 3 bases at J, with 8 bases between. This CDR3 spans 15 amino acids. Per the germline V gene, CDR1 is LNHDA and CDR2 is SQIVND (reference sequence). The data belong to a study of OX40 agonist ivuxolimab in advanced cancers. The chain employs TRBV19 and TRBJ2-6, with D possibly being TRBD1 (6 bases). The sample in question was CD4+ or CD8+ T cells sorted from blood, obtained in a trial of the OX40 agonist ivuxolimab. The sequence was obtained from an adult with an advanced solid tumor such as melanoma, head and neck, liver or kidney cancer. CDR3 sequence: CASSIQGNGANVLTF. In DNA form, the CDR3 reads TGTGCCAGTAGTATACAGGGGAATGGGGCCAACGTCCTGACTTTC.